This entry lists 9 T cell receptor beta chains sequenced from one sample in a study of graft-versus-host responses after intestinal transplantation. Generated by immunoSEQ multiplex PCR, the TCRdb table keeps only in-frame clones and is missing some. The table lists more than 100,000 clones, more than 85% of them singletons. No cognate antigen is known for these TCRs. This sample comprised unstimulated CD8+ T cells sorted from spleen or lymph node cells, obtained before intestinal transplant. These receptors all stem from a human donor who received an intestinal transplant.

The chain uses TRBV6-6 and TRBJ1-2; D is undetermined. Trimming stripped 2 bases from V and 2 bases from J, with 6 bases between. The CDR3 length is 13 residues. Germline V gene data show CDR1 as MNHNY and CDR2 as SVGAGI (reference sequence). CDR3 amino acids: CASSYTPNYGYTF. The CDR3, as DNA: TGTGCCAGCAGTTACACCCCCAACTATGGCTACACCTTC.

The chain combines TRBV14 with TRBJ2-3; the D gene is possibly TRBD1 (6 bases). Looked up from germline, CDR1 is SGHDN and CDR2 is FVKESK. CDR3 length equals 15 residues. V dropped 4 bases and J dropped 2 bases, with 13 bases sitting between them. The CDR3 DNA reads TGTGCCAGCAGCCTGGGGACATTATACACAGATACGCAGTATTTT. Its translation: CASSLGTLYTDTQYF.

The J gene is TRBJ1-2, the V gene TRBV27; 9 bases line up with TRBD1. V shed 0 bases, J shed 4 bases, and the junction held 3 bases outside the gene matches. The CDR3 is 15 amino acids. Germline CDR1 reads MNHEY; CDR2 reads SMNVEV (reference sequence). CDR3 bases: TGTGCCAGCAGTTTATCCCGGGACAGGGTCTATGGCTACACCTTC. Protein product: CASSLSRDRVYGYTF.

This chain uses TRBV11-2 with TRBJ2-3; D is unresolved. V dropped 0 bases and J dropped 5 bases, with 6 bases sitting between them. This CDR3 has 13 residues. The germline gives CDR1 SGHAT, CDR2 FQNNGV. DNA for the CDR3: TGTGCCAGCAGCTTAGAGTATGGAGATACGCAGTATTTT. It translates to CASSLEYGDTQYF. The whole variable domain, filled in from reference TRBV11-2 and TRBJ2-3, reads EAGVAQSPRYKIIEKRQSVAFWCNPISGHATLYWYQQILGQGPKLLIQFQNNGVVDDSQLPKDRFSAERLKGVDSTLKIQPAKLEDSAVYLCASSLEYGDTQYFGPGTRLTVL.

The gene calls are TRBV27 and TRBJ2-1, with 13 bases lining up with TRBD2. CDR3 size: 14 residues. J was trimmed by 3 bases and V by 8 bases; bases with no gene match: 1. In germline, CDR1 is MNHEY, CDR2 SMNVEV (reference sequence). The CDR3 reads CASGLAGDYNEQFF. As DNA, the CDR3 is TGTGCCAGCGGACTAGCGGGGGACTACAATGAGCAGTTCTTC.

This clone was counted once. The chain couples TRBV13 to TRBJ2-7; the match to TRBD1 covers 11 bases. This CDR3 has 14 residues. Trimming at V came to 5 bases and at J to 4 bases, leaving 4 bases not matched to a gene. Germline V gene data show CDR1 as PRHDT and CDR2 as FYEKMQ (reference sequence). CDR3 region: CASSPGQGAYEQYF. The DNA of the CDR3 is TGTGCCAGCAGCCCCGGACAGGGGGCTTACGAGCAGTACTTC. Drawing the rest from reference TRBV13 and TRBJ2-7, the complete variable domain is AAGVIQSPRHLIKEKRETATLKCYPIPRHDTVYWYQQGPGQDPQFLISFYEKMQSDKGSIPDRFSAQQFSDYHSELNMSSLELGDSALYFCASSPGQGAYEQYFGPGTRLTVT.

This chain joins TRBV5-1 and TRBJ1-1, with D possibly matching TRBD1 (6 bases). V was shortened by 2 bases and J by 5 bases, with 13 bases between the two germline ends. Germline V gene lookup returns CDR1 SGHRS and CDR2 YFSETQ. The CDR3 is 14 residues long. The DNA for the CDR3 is TGCGCCAGCAGCTTACAGGGTCCGGCGACTGAAGCTTTCTTT. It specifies CASSLQGPATEAFF.

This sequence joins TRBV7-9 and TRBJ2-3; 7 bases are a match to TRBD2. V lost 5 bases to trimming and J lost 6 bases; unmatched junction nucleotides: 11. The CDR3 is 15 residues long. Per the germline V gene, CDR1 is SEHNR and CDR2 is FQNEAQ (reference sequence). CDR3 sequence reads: CASSPPAFGRDTQYF. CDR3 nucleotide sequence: TGTGCCAGCAGCCCGCCGGCCTTCGGGAGGGATACGCAGTATTTT.

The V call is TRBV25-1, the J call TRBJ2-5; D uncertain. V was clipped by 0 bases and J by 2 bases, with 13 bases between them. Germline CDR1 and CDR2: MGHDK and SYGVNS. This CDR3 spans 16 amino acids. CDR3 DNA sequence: TGTGCCAGCAGTGAATACGGGTTAGGGCCACAAGAGACCCAGTACTTC. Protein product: CASSEYGLGPQETQYF.